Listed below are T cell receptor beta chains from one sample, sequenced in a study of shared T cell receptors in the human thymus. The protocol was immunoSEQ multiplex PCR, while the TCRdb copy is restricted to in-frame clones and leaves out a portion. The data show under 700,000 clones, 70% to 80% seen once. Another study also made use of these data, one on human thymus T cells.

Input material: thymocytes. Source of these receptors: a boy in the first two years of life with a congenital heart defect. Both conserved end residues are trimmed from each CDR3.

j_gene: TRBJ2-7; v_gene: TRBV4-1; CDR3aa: ASSHPPGLAGGPGEQY
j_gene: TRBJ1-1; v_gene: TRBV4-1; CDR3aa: ASSQDPYQRADTEAF
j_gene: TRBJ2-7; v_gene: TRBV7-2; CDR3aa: ASSLAGLAGEGEQY
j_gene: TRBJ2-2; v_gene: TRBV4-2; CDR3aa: ASSQVSGNGTGELF
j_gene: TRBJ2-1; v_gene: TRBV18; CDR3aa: ASSPPGLAGGPGYNEQF
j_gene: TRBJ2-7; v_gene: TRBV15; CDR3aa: ATSGNSDREYTYEQY
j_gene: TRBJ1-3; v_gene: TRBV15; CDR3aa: ATSRRRAGNTIY
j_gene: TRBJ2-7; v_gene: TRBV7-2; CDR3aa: ASSLSGTSSYEQY
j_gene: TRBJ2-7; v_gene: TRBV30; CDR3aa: AWSEGGTSGSYEQY
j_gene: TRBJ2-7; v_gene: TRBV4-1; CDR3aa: ASSQGNDRASWEQY
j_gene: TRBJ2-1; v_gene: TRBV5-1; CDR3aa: ANPGCSGSRPSYNEQF